Below are 20 T cell receptor beta chains sequenced from a single sample in a study of blood T cell repertoires in COVID-19. Libraries were prepared by immunoSEQ multiplex PCR; TCRdb keeps only in-frame clonotypes and omits some of them. The table lists 84,000 or so clones, roughly 80% of them singletons. Sequences were obtained from peripheral blood. These receptors originate from a woman older than 75 with acute or convalescent COVID-19.

The V call is TRBV4-2, the J call TRBJ1-3, with D tentatively TRBD1 (6 bases). CDR1 and CDR2 (germline): LGHNA, YNFKEQ. V was shortened by 2 bases and J by 2 bases, with 25 bases between the two germline ends. The CDR3 covers 20 residues. Written as DNA, the CDR3 is TGTGCCAGCAGCCAATCCACCGGAAGGGGGGAGGGAGTGACTGGAAACACCATATATTTT. Protein: CASSQSTGRGEGVTGNTIYF.

The DNA for the CDR3 is TGTGCCAGTATTGGAGGGGCTAGCACAGATACGCAGTATTTT. This encodes CASIGGASTDTQYF. The chain uses TRBV19 and TRBJ2-3; a weak D match, TRBD2 (6 bases). Germline V gene lookup returns CDR1 LNHDA and CDR2 SQIVND (reference sequence). The CDR3 consists of 14 residues. V was shortened by 7 bases and J by 0 bases, with 11 bases between the two germline ends.

In DNA, the CDR3 is TGTGCCAGCAGTTTTACAGGGGTTGACACTGAAGCTTTCTTT. Translated, it gives CASSFTGVDTEAFF. The chain uses TRBV6-1 and TRBJ1-1; TRBD1 agrees at 7 bases. The CDR3 runs 14 residues. The V gene end was trimmed by 5 bases and the J gene end by 3 bases; junction bases not matched to a gene: 6. Germline V CDR1 and CDR2: MNHNS, SASEGT.

The rearrangement links TRBV7-8 to TRBJ1-2, with 9 nucleotides matching TRBD1. V lost 3 bases and J lost 6; bases outside the gene matches: 5. CDR1 and CDR2 from the germline V gene are SGHVS and FQNEAQ. CDR3 length equals 14 residues. The CDR3 sequence: CASSFIQGANGYTF. Written as DNA, the CDR3 is TGTGCCAGCAGCTTCATACAGGGGGCGAATGGCTACACCTTC. Combining the CDR3 with reference TRBV7-8 and TRBJ1-2 gives the whole variable domain GAGVSQSPRYKVAKRGQDVALRCDPISGHVSLFWYQQALGQGPEFLTYFQNEAQLDKSGLPSDRFFAERPEGSVSTLKIQRTQQEDSAVYLCASSFIQGANGYTFGSGTRLTVV.

There are a few counts of this clone. V is TRBV7-9 and J is TRBJ1-6, with D perhaps TRBD1 (5 bases). Germline CDR1 reads SEHNR; CDR2 reads FQNEAQ (reference sequence). CDR3 size: 14 residues. The germline V and J ends were trimmed by 2 bases and 10 bases, with 12 bases remaining between them. This CDR3 reads CASSLRGHHSPLHF. CDR3 in DNA: TGTGCCAGCAGCTTAAGGGGTCATCACTCACCCCTCCACTTT.

This chain joins TRBV9 and TRBJ1-5, with D tentatively TRBD1 (6 bases). V lost 4 bases and J 3 bases, leaving 11 bases between the germline ends. Germline CDR1 reads SGDLS; CDR2 reads YYNGEE. This CDR3 has 14 residues. CDR3 in amino acids: CASSRTGNNQPQHF. The CDR3 nucleotides are TGTGCCAGCAGCCGTACAGGGAACAATCAGCCCCAGCATTTT.

This chain connects TRBV19 to TRBJ1-3; D is perhaps TRBD1 (6 bases). Trimming left V 4 bases short and J 0 bases short, with 19 bases between. The CDR3 totals 18 residues. Germline loops: CDR1 LNHDA, CDR2 SQIVND (reference sequence). Here the CDR3 DNA reads TGTGCCAGTAGTACCCTAGACGTCCGGGACAACTCTGGAAACACCATATATTTT. Translating it yields CASSTLDVRDNSGNTIYF.

In this sample, this clone turned up a few times. V is TRBV27 and J is TRBJ1-2; possible D gene TRBD1, 5 bases. The CDR3 is 16 residues long. Germline lookup yields CDR1 MNHEY and CDR2 SMNVEV (reference sequence). Trimming took 4 bases from V and 4 from J, leaving 19 bases between them. The CDR3 DNA sequence: TGTGCCAGCAGTTCGCGCAGGGCGGGGATCGGCTATGGCTACACCTTC. Translation: CASSSRRAGIGYGYTF.

V and J are TRBV6-1 and TRBJ2-3; D remains unclear. Germline loops: CDR1 MNHNS, CDR2 SASEGT. The V end lost 4 bases, the J end lost 1 base, and 15 bases lay between the germline ends. The length of the CDR3 is 16 residues. The CDR3 nucleotides are TGTGCCAGCAGTGCCCACCGGCGGTCAGGCACAGATACGCAGTATTTT. It codes for CASSAHRRSGTDTQYF.

The genes are TRBV7-9 and TRBJ2-2; 9 nucleotides line up with TRBD2. The ends lost 1 base at V and 0 bases at J; junction bases unmatched: 3. This CDR3 region has 17 residues. Germline CDR1 reads SEHNR; CDR2 reads FQNEAQ (reference sequence). For the CDR3, the DNA is TGTGCCAGCAGCTTAGTAGCGGGGGCTTCGAACACCGGGGAGCTGTTTTTT. It codes for CASSLVAGASNTGELFF.

On this clone itself: The same CDR3 can be traced to other DNA sequences in this sample. V is TRBV12-3 or TRBV12-4 and J is TRBJ1-2; 10 nucleotides align to TRBD1. Trimming cost V 5 bases and J 6 bases; bases outside gene matches: 3. The length of the CDR3 is 13 residues. CDR3 sequence reads: CASSPDRGHGYTF. The CDR3 bases are TGTGCCAGCAGTCCAGACAGGGGGCATGGCTACACCTTC.

The chain employs TRBV27 and TRBJ1-2; no clear D. Germline V gene sequence: CDR1 MNHEY, CDR2 SMNVEV (reference sequence). The CDR3 loop spans 14 amino acids. Trimming took 5 bases from V and 9 from J, leaving 19 bases between them. CDR3 bases: TGTGCCAGCAGTCCCACCGGAGGGTTTTTGAGCTACACCTTC. Translating it yields CASSPTGGFLSYTF.

The CDR3 DNA is TGTGCCAGCAGCTTACGGGACTCCCAGACCCAGTACTTC. It specifies CASSLRDSQTQYF. The chain combines TRBV7-3 with TRBJ2-5; D perhaps matches TRBD2 (6 bases). Germline V gene lookup returns CDR1 SGHTA and CDR2 FQGTGA. This CDR3 has 13 amino acids. V lost 2 bases, J lost 6 bases, and 10 bases lay in between.

J is TRBJ1-6 and V is TRBV7-9; D gene unclear. There are 11 residues in the CDR3. V gave up 5 bases and J gave up 8 bases, with 4 bases separating them. The germline gives CDR1 SEHNR, CDR2 FQNEAQ (reference sequence). CDR3 loop: CASSRDSPLHF. In DNA form, the CDR3 reads TGTGCCAGCAGCCGGGATTCACCCCTCCACTTT.

The CDR3 protein is CASSLRGGTDSPLHF. For the CDR3, the DNA is TGTGCCAGCAGCTTAAGGGGGGGGACGGATTCACCCCTCCACTTT. The gene calls are TRBV7-3 and TRBJ1-6; TRBD1 might be the D (5 bases). With 1 base removed from V and 8 bases from J, the gap between germline ends came to 12 bases. CDR1 is SGHTA and CDR2 is FQGTGA in the germline V gene. CDR3 size: 15 residues.

The CDR3 is CASSLWTVPNEKLFF. CDR3 in DNA: TGTGCCAGCAGCCTCTGGACAGTACCTAATGAAAAACTGTTTTTT. The chain links TRBV11-2 to TRBJ1-4; a possible D gene is TRBD1 (6 bases). CDR3 size: 15 residues. With 5 bases removed from V and 3 bases from J, the gap between germline ends came to 13 bases. Looked up from germline, CDR1 is SGHAT and CDR2 is FQNNGV.

As regards this clone: The sample has other DNA sequences that encode this CDR3 too. The V call is TRBV9, the J call TRBJ2-3; 7 bases fit TRBD2. The V segment lost 0 bases and the J segment 2 bases; nucleotides outside the gene matches: 3. Germline V gene lookup returns CDR1 SGDLS and CDR2 YYNGEE. The CDR3 runs to 15 residues. The CDR3 region is CASSVGGGDTDTQYF. The CDR3 DNA is TGTGCCAGCAGCGTAGGCGGGGGAGACACAGATACGCAGTATTTT.

The chain couples TRBV10-2 to TRBJ2-1, with D perhaps TRBD2 (6 bases). The V gene lost 2 bases and the J gene lost 1 base, with 12 bases spanning the gap. Germline CDR1 is WSHSY and CDR2 is SAAADI. This CDR3 comprises 16 residues. The CDR3 nucleotides are TGCGCCAGCAGTGAGGTGGGGGGACCTTCCTACAATGAGCAGTTCTTC. Amino acid sequence: CASSEVGGPSYNEQFF.

The chain employs TRBV6-5 and TRBJ1-1, with D tentatively TRBD1 (5 bases). This CDR3 has 13 residues. Germline CDR1 is MNHEY and CDR2 is SVGAGI. Deletions cut 7 bases from V and 11 bases from J, with 20 bases between. The CDR3 here is CASTNSMGGEAFF. CDR3 nucleotides: TGTGCCAGCACCAACAGTATGGGGGGTGAGGCTTTCTTT.

The V call is TRBV4-3, the J call TRBJ2-7; 10 positions agree with TRBD1. With 0 bases clipped from V and 4 bases from J, the junction kept 6 bases outside the gene matches. The germline gives CDR1 LGHNA, CDR2 YSLEER. This CDR3 has 16 amino acids. For the CDR3, the DNA is TGCGCCAGCAGCCAAGATCCAGGGACAGGGGTGTACGAGCAGTACTTC. It encodes CASSQDPGTGVYEQYF.